The present TCR beta chain was sequenced within a study of shared clonotypes between healthy human individuals. General study points: An anticipated effect of sequencing depth on clonotype sharing among donors was recognized.

V shed 7 bases and J 6 bases; nucleotides not matched to a gene: 6. CDR1 is MNHEY and CDR2 is SVGAGI in the germline V gene. CDR3 length: 12 amino acids. Genomic DNA belonging to each subset was distributed in equal measure over several immunoSEQ plates. Researchers sequenced unsorted PBMC DNA using ten immunoSEQ deep assay plates. TCRdb's copy holds only in-frame clones and misses some; the assay was immunoSEQ multiplex PCR. The sample carries fewer than 600,000 clones, around 77% recorded once. The donor cohort consisted entirely of Caucasian adults residing in Nashville, Tennessee. As concerns this clone: Its specificity is unknown.

The genes are TRBV6-5 and TRBJ2-7; 7 bases agree with TRBD1. Input material: PBMCs. This sequence originates from a woman aged 40 to 50 in good health. Some clones in this sample may be carry-over from other donors' samples. CDR3 nucleotide sequence: TGTGCCAGCACAGACAGGGTTGGCGAGCAGTACTTC. Its protein is CASTDRVGEQYF.